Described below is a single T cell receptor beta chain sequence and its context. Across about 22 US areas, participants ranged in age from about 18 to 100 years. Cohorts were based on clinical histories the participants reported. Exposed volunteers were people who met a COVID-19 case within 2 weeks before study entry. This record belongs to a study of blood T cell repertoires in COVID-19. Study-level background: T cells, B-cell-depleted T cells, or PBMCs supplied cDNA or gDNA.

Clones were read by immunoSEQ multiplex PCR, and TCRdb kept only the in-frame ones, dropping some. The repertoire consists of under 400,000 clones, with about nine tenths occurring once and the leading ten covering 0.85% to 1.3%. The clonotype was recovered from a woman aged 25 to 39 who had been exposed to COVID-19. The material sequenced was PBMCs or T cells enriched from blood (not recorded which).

As DNA, the CDR3 is TGTGCCAGTAGTGCACAGGGCCTTGGCTACACCTTC. This gives the protein CASSAQGLGYTF. The chain couples TRBV19 to TRBJ1-2; weak D call: TRBD1 (6 bases). Germline V CDR1 and CDR2: LNHDA, SQIVND (reference sequence). Between the trimmed V and J ends, which lost 5 bases and 7 bases, there was a span of 11 bases. The CDR3 is 12 residues long.